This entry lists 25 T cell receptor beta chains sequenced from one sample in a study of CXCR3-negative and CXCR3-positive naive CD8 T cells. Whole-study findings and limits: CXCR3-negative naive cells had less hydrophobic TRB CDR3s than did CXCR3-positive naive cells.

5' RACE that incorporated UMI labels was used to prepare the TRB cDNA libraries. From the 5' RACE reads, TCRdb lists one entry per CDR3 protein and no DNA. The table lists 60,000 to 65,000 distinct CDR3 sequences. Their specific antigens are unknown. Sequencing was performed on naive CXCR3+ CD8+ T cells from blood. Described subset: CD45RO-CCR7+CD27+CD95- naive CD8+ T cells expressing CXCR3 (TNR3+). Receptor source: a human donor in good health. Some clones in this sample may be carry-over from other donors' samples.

The CDR3 region is CASSSGTGDTEAFF. The rearrangement joins TRBV11-3 to TRBJ1-1; TCRdb's assignment of TRBD1 cannot be checked, as there is no DNA. Germline CDR1 is SGHNT and CDR2 is YENEEA. This CDR3 contains 14 residues.

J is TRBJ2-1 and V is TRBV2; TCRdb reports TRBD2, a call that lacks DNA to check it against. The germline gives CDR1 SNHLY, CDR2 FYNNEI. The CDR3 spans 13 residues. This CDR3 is CASSGPEGNEQFF.

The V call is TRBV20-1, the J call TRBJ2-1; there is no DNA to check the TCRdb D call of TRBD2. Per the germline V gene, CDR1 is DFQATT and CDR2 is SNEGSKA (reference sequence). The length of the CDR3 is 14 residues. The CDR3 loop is CSISSGRGGNEQFF.

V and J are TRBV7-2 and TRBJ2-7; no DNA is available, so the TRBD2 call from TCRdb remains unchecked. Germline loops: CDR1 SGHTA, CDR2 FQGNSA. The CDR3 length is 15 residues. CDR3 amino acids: CASSPPDQISYEQYF. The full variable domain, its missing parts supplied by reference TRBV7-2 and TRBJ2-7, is GAGVSQSPSNKVTEKGKDVELRCDPISGHTALYWYRQSLGQGLEFLIYFQGNSAPDKSGLPSDRFSAERTGGSVSTLTIQRTQQEDSAVYLCASSPPDQISYEQYFGPGTRLTVT.

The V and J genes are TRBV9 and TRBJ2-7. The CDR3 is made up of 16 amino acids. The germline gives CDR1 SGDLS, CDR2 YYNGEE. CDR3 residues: CASSLGASSSSYEQYF. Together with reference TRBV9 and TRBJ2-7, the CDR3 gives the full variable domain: DSGVTQTPKHLITATGQRVTLRCSPRSGDLSVYWYQQSLDQGLQFLIQYYNGEERAKGNILERFSAQQFPDLHSELNLSSLELGDSALYFCASSLGASSSSYEQYFGPGTRLTVT.

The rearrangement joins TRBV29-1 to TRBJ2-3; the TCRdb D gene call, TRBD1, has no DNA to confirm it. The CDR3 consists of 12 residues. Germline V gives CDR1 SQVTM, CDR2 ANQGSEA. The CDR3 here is CSVETGADTQYF.

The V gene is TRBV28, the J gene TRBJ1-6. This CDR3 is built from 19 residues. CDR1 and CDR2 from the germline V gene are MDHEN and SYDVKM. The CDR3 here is CASSNYSAGKVVENSPLHF.

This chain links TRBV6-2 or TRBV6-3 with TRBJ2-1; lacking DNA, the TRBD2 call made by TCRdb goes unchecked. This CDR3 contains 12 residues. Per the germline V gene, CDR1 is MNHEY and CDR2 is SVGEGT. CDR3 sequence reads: CASSSGTSEQFF.

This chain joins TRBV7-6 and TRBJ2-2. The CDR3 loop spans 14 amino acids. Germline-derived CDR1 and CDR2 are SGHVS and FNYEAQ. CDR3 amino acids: CASSSFGDTGELFF.

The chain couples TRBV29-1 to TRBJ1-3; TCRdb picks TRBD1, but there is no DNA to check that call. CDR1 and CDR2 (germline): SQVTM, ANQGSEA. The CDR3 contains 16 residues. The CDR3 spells CSVEDRQGTTGNTIYF.

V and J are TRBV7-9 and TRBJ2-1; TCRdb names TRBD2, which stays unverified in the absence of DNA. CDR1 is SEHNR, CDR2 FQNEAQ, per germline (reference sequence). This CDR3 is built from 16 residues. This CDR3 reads CASSKTSGLLYNEQFF.

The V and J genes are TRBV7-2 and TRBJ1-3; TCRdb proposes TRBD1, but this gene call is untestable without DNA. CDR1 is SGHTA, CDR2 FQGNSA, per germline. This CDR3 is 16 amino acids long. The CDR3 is CASSSPFESGWNTIYF.

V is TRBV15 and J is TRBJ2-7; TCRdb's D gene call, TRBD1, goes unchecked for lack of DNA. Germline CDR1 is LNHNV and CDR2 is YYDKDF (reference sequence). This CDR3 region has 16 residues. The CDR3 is CATSSADRGSPYEQYF.

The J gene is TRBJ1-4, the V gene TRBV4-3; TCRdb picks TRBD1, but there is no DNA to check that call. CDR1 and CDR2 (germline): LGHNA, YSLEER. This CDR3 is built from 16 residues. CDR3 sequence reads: CASSQDVGGGVEKLFF.

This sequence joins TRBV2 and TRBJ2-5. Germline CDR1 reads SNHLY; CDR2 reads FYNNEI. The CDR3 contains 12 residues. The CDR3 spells CALRWIQETQYF. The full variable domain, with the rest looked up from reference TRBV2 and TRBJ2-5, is EPEVTQTPSHQVTQMGQEVILRCVPISNHLYFYWYRQILGQKVEFLVSFYNNEISEKSEIFDDQFSVERPDGSNFTLKIRSTKLEDSAMYFCALRWIQETQYFGPGTRLLVL.

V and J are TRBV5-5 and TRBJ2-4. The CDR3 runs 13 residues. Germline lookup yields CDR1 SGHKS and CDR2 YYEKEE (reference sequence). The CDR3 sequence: CASRGGSQDIQYF. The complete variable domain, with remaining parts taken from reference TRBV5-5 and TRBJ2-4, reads DAGVTQSPTHLIKTRGQQVTLRCSPISGHKSVSWYQQVLGQGPQFIFQYYEKEERGRGNFPDRFSARQFPNYSSELNVNALLLGDSALYLCASRGGSQDIQYFGAGTRLSVL.

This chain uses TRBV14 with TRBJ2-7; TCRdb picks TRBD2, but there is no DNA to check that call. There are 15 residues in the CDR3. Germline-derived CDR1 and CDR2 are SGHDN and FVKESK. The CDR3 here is CASSLWTSGFNEQYF.

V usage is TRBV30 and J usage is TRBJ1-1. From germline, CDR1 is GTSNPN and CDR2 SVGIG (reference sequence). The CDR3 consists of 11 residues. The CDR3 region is CAWSVEGEAFF.

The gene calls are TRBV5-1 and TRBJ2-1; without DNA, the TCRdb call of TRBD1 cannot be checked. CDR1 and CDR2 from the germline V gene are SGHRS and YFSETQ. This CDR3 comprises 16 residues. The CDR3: CASSSGDRGSYNEQFF.

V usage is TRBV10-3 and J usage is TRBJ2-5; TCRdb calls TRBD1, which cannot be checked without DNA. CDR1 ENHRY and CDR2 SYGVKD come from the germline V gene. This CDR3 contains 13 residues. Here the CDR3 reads CAAASPLEETQYF.

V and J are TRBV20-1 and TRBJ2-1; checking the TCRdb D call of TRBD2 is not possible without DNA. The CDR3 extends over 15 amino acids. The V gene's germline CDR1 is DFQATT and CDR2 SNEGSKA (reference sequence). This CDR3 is CSATWDSGGYNEQFF.

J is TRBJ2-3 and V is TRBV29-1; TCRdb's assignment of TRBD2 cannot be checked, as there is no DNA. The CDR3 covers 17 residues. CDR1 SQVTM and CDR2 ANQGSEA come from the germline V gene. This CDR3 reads CSGDGLAGGTSTDTQYF.

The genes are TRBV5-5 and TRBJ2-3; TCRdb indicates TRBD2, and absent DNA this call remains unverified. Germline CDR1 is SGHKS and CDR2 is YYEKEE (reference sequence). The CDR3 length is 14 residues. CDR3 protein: CASSLAGGGPRCVF.

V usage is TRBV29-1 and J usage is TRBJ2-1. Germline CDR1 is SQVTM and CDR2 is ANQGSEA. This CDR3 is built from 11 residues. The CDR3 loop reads CTGRRYNEQFF.

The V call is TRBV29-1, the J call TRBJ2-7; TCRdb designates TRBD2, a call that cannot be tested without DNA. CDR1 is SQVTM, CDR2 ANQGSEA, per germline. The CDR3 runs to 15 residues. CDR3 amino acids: CSVDTPGGDSYEQYF.